Listed below are T cell receptor beta chains from one sample, sequenced in a study of T-cell memory formation after mild COVID-19. TCRdb re-called the 5' RACE reads through MiXCR, storing one row per CDR3 protein. There are about 260,000 distinct CDR3 sequences in the sample; 8% to 10% occur only once, and 22% lies in the top ten. The sequenced sample was PBMCs or a T cell subset sorted from them (not recorded which). These receptors were taken from a man aged 18 to 30 who had mild COVID-19 (a few samples of this study predate the infection). Cell type and time point are not known. CDR3s include the opening cysteine and the closing phenylalanine or tryptophan. Expanded clones get a size class; other rows say once, few or many, or leave the size out.

cdr3_aa	v_call	j_call	clone_size
CASSLAGPEAFF	TRBV5-6	TRBJ1-1	few
CSVGLGVHEQFF	TRBV29-1	TRBJ2-1	few
CASTPGASEAFF	TRBV7-9	TRBJ1-1	.
CAWSVHPNYGYTF	TRBV30	TRBJ1-2	.
CASTKSGFHEQFF	TRBV7-9	TRBJ2-1	.
CASSPERRRHETQYF	TRBV4-3	TRBJ2-5	.
CASSVAQGFEAFF	TRBV5-1	TRBJ1-1	many
CASSTQGPASQPQHF	TRBV6-1	TRBJ1-5	many
CASSLNPGGDYGYTF	TRBV7-2	TRBJ1-2	.
CASRPPNTGELFF	TRBV5-1	TRBJ2-2	many
CASSYSTSGGETQYF	TRBV6-5	TRBJ2-5	.
CASSYGSAVNTDTQYF	TRBV7-2	TRBJ2-3	few
CASSLPGQRYEQYF	TRBV19	TRBJ2-7	.
CASSPPGQMGQPQHF	TRBV28	TRBJ1-5	.
CAISESIGTGANVLTF	TRBV10-3	TRBJ2-6	many
CASSVEGQGTYEQYF	TRBV9	TRBJ2-7	.
CASSPPGKNIQYF	TRBV7-2	TRBJ2-4	many
CSAYRDLVYGYTF	TRBV29-1	TRBJ1-2	few
CAIGEGQAGANVLTF	TRBV28	TRBJ2-6	.
CASSEGDSRYEQYF	TRBV10-1	TRBJ2-7	many
CASSFQALGEAFF	TRBV7-2	TRBJ1-1	few
CASSRSAAARNEQYF	TRBV7-9	TRBJ2-7	few
CASSSGLAVAYEQYF	TRBV11-2	TRBJ2-7	few
CATSRAGAGQETQYF	TRBV15	TRBJ2-5	few
CASSPEQGGPYEQYF	TRBV7-2	TRBJ2-7	many
CASSTGELYGYTF	TRBV7-2	TRBJ1-2	.
CASSQDSARGGASTDTQYF	TRBV4-1	TRBJ2-3	few
CASSAPLGTENTEAFF	TRBV9	TRBJ1-1	.
CASSLFSGAYEQYF	TRBV5-1	TRBJ2-7	few
CASSRELQGRQPQHF	TRBV4-1	TRBJ1-5	many
CASSLSWTEYGYTF	TRBV27	TRBJ1-2	.
CASSSIGDRGYGYTF	TRBV6-5	TRBJ1-2	few
CASSPRQGDDTGELFF	TRBV5-1	TRBJ2-2	.
CAISGQGSNQPQHF	TRBV10-3	TRBJ1-5	.
CATSRGLAGADTQYF	TRBV15	TRBJ2-3	.
CASSFLSPSGRPYEQYF	TRBV11-1	TRBJ2-7	few
CASSLSQGASNEKLFF	TRBV7-2	TRBJ1-4	few
CASTRSSYGYTF	TRBV28	TRBJ1-2	few
CASSQDDGYGVQGNTEAFF	TRBV4-3	TRBJ1-1	.
CASRNTGTGELFF	TRBV7-2	TRBJ2-2	few
CACIGTGRYGPPLHF	TRBV30	TRBJ1-6	.
CASSRDRNYEQYF	TRBV4-3	TRBJ2-7	few
CATQTLSGNTIYF	TRBV10-3	TRBJ1-3	few
CASSLAGRENGYTF	TRBV7-9	TRBJ1-2	few
CASSQEDNPHEQYF	TRBV4-1	TRBJ2-7	.
CSAHHPDNYGYTF	TRBV20-1	TRBJ1-2	few
CAISDMTENTEAFF	TRBV10-3	TRBJ1-1	few